The T cell receptor beta chain described here comes from a study of technical replicates of blood from several donors. Between the trimmed V and J ends, which lost 6 bases and 2 bases, there was a span of 17 bases. The CDR3 is 15 amino acids. CDR1 and CDR2 from the germline V gene are LNHDA and SQIVND (reference sequence). The table came from immunoSEQ multiplex PCR; TCRdb's copy has only in-frame clones and leaves some out. The repertoire holds about 15,000 clones, with 80% to 90% as singletons. Sequencing input: PBMCs. The chain couples TRBV19 to TRBJ2-7, with a possible D match to TRBD2 (5 bases). The clonotype originates from a human donor in good health. The CDR3 DNA reads TGTGCCAGTAGCTACGGAGGCCCGGGGACCTACGAGCAGTACTTC. This codes for CASSYGGPGTYEQYF.